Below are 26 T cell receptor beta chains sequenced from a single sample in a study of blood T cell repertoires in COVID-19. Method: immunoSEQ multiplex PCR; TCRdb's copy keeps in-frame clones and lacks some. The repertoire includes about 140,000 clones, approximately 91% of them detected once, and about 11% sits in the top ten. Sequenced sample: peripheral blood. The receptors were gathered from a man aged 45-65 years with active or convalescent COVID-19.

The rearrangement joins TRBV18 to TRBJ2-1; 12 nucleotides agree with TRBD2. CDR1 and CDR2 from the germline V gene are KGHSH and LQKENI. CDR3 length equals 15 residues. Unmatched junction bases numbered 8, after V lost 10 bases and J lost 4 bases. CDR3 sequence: CATHASGREYNEQFF. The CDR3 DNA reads TGTGCCACCCATGCTAGCGGGAGGGAATACAATGAGCAGTTCTTC.

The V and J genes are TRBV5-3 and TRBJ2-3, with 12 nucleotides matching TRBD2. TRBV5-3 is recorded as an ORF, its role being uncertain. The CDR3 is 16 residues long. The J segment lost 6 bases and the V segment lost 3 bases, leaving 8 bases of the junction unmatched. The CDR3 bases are TGTGCCAGAAGCTGCGGACTAGCGGGGACTACGGATACGCAGTATTTT. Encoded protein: CARSCGLAGTTDTQYF.

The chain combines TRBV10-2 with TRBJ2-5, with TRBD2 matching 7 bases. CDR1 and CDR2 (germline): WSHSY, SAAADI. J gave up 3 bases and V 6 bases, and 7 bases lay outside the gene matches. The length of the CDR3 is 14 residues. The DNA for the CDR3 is TGCGCCAGCAGAGCCGGGACTACGAAAGAGACCCAGTACTTC. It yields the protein CASRAGTTKETQYF.

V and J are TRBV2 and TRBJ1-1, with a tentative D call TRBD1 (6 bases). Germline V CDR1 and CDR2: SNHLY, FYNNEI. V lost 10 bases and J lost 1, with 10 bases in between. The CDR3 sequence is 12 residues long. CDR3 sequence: CATSDRNTEAFF. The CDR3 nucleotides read TGTGCCACTTCGGACAGGAACACTGAAGCTTTCTTT.

DNA for the CDR3: TGTGCCAGCAGCATGGGGGGACAGGGTGTCGGTACTGAAGCTTTCTTT. This sequence encodes CASSMGGQGVGTEAFF. The chain employs TRBV5-4 and TRBJ1-1, with TRBD1 matching over 9 bases. The germline V gene encodes CDR1 SGHNT and CDR2 YYREEE (reference sequence). The CDR3 runs 16 residues. The V and J ends lost 4 bases and 5 bases, in that order; junction bases with no gene match: 12.

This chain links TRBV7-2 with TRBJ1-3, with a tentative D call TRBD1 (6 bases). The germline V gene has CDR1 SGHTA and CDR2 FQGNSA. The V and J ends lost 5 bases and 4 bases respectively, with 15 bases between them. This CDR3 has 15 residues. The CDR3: CASSQNTGIGNTIYF. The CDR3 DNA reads TGTGCCAGCAGCCAAAACACAGGGATCGGAAACACCATATATTTT.

The CDR3 spells CASSIERLYSGANVLTF. Here the CDR3 DNA reads TGTGCCAGTAGTATAGAGAGATTGTACTCTGGGGCCAACGTCCTGACTTTC. V and J are TRBV19 and TRBJ2-6; D is ambiguous. V gave up 0 bases and J gave up 0 bases, with 9 bases separating them. The CDR3 length is 17 residues. Germline V gives CDR1 LNHDA, CDR2 SQIVND (reference sequence).

The CDR3 is CASSLEGQYTEAFF. In DNA, the CDR3 is TGTGCCAGCAGCTTGGAGGGACAGTACACTGAAGCTTTCTTT. This chain uses TRBV5-5 with TRBJ1-1, with TRBD1 matching 7 bases. Looked up from germline, CDR1 is SGHKS and CDR2 is YYEKEE (reference sequence). V trimming: 0 bases; J trimming: 3 bases; junction bases outside the gene matches: 2. The CDR3 runs 14 residues.

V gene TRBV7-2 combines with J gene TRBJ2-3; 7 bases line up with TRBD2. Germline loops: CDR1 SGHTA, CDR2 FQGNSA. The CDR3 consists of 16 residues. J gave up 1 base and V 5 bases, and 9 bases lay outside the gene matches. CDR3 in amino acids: CASSVSSGGGTDTQYF. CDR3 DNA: TGTGCCAGCAGCGTCTCTAGCGGAGGGGGCACAGATACGCAGTATTTT.

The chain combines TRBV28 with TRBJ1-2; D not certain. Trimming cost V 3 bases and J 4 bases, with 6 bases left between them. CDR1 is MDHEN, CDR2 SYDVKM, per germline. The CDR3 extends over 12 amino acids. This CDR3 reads CASSFKLYGYTF. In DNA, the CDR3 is TGTGCCAGCAGTTTTAAGCTCTATGGCTACACCTTC.

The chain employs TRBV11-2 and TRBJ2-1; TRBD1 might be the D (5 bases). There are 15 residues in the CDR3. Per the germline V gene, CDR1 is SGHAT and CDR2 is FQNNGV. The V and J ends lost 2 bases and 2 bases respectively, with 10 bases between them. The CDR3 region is CASSLRQGPYNEQFF. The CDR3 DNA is TGTGCCAGCAGCTTACGCCAGGGCCCCTACAATGAGCAGTTCTTC.

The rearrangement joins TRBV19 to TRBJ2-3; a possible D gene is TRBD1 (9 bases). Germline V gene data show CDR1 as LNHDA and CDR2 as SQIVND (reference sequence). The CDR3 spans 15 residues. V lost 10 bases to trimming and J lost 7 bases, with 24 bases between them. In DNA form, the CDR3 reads TGTGCCACCCGGGGGGGGGACAGGGCAAAGAATACGCAGTATTTT. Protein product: CATRGGDRAKNTQYF.

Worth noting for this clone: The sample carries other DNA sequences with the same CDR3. DNA for the CDR3: TGTGCCAGCAGCTTAGGTCTAGCGGGAGCCGGGGAGCTGTTTTTT. Translating gives CASSLGLAGAGELFF. This chain links TRBV11-2 with TRBJ2-2, with TRBD2 identical over 10 bases. The CDR3 length is 15 residues. Germline V gives CDR1 SGHAT, CDR2 FQNNGV. J lost 6 bases, V lost 1 base, and 2 bases had no gene match.

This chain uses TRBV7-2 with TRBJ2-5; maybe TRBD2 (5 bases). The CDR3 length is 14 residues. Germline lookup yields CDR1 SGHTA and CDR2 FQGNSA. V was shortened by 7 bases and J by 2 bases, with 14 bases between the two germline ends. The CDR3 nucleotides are TGTGCCAGCACCGGACTTTTTAAACAAGAGACCCAGTACTTC. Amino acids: CASTGLFKQETQYF.

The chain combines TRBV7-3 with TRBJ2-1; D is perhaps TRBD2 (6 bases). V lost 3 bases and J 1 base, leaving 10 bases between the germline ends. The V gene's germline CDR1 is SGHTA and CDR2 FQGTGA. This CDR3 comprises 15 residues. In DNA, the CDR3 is TGTGCCAGCAGCTTCGGCGGGACTTCCTACAATGAGCAGTTCTTC. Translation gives CASSFGGTSYNEQFF. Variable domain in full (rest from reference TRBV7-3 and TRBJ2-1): GAGVSQTPSNKVTEKGKYVELRCDPISGHTALYWYRQSLGQGPEFLIYFQGTGAADDSGLPNDRFFAVRPEGSVSTLKIQRTERGDSAVYLCASSFGGTSYNEQFFGPGTRLTVL.

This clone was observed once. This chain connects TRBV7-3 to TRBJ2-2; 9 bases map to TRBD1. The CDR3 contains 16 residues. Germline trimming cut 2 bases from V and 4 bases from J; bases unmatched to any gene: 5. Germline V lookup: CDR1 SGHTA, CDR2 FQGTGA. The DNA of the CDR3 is TGTGCCAGCAGCTTACTAGGGACAGGGAGCACCGGGGAGCTGTTTTTT. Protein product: CASSLLGTGSTGELFF.

CDR3 bases: TGTGCCAGCAGGGGAGCGGGAGGGTTCTCCTACGAGCAGTACTTC. It encodes CASRGAGGFSYEQYF. This sequence joins TRBV6-5 and TRBJ2-7; 10 bases line up with TRBD2. The V and J ends lost 6 bases and 0 bases, in that order; junction bases with no gene match: 5. CDR1 is MNHEY, CDR2 SVGAGI, per germline. This CDR3 region has 15 residues.

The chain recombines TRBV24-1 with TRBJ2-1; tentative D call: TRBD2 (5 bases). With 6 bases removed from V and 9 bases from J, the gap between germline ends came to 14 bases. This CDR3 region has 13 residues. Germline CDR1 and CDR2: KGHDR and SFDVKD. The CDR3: CATSRELVAEQFF. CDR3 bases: TGTGCCACCAGTAGGGAACTAGTAGCTGAGCAGTTCTTC.

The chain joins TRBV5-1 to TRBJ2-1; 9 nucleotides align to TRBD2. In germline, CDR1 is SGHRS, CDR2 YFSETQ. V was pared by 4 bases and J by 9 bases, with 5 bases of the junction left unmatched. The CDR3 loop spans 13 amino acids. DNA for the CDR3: TGCGCCAGCAGCCAACTAGCGGGCAGTGAGCAGTTCTTC. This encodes CASSQLAGSEQFF.

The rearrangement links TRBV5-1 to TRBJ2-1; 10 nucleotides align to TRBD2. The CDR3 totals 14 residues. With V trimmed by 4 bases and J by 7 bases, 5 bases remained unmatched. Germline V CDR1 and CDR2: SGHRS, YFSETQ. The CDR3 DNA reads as TGCGCCAGCAGCCTAGCGGGAGCTAGTAATGAGCAGTTCTTC. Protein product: CASSLAGASNEQFF.

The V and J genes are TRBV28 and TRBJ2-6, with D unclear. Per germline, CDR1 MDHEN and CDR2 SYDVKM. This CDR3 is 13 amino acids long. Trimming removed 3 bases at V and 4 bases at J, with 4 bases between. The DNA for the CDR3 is TGTGCCAGCAGTTTTCGGGGGGCCAACGTCCTGACTTTC. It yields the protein CASSFRGANVLTF.

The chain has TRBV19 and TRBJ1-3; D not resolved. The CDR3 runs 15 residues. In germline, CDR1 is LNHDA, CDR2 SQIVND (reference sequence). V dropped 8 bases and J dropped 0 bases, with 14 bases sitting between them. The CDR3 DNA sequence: TGTGCCAGTTCCACGCGGGCAGTCTCTGGAAACACCATATATTTT. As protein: CASSTRAVSGNTIYF. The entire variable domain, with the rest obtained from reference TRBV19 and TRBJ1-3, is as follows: DGGITQSPKYLFRKEGQNVTLSCEQNLNHDAMYWYRQDPGQGLRLIYYSQIVNDFQKGDIAEGYSVSREKKESFPLTVTSAQKNPTAFYLCASSTRAVSGNTIYFGEGSWLTVV.

CDR3 residues: CASSISSTGGPGGTQYF. Written as DNA, the CDR3 is TGTGCCAGTAGTATAAGCTCTACAGGGGGCCCCGGGGGTACGCAGTATTTT. The chain uses TRBV19 and TRBJ2-3, with 9 bases that match TRBD1. The CDR3 covers 17 residues. CDR1 and CDR2 from the germline V gene are LNHDA and SQIVND (reference sequence). V shed 2 bases and J 8 bases; nucleotides not matched to a gene: 14. Based on the CDR3 plus reference TRBV19 and TRBJ2-3, the full variable domain is DGGITQSPKYLFRKEGQNVTLSCEQNLNHDAMYWYRQDPGQGLRLIYYSQIVNDFQKGDIAEGYSVSREKKESFPLTVTSAQKNPTAFYLCASSISSTGGPGGTQYFGPGTRLTVL.

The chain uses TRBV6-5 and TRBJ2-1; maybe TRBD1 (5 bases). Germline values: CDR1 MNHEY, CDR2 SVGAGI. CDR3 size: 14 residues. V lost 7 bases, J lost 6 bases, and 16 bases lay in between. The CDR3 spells CASMSRVRGNEQFF. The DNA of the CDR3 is TGTGCCAGCATGAGCAGGGTCAGAGGCAATGAGCAGTTCTTC.

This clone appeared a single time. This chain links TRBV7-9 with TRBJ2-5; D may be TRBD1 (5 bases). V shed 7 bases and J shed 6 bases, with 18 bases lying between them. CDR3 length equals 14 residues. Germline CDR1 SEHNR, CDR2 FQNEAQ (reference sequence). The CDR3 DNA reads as TGTGCCAGCATCCCTCTGTTAGGGGCAAAGACCCAGTACTTC. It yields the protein CASIPLLGAKTQYF.

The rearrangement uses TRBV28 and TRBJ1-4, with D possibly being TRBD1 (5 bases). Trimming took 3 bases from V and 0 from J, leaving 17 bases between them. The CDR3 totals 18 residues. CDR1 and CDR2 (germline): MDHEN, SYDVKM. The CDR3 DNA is TGTGCCAGCAGTTTGGGGGGGGGTATTTTCTCAACTAATGAAAAACTGTTTTTT. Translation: CASSLGGGIFSTNEKLFF.